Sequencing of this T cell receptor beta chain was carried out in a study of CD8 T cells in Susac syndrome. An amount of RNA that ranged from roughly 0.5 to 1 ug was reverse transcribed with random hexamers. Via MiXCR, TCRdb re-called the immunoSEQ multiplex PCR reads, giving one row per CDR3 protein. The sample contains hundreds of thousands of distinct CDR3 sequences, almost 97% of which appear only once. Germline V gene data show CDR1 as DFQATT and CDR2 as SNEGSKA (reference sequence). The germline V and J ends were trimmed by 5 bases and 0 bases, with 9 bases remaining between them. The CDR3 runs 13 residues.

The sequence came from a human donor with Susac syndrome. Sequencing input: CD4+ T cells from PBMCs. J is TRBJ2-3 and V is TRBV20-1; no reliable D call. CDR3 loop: CSAAFPSTDTQYF. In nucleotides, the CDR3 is TGCAGTGCTGCTTTCCCCAGCACAGATACGCAGTATTTT.